This T cell receptor (beta chain) was obtained from a study of T cell responses to AZD1222 COVID-19 vaccine. With regard to this clone: What it recognizes is unknown.

With V trimmed by 2 bases and J by 6 bases, 2 bases remained unmatched. This CDR3 has 14 amino acids. Germline values: CDR1 GTSNPN, CDR2 SVGIG (reference sequence). Findings of the study overall: Clonal diversity was possibly underestimated; the donors were predominantly white British and more often female. Nearly half of unique spike-specific TCRs reportedly avoided B.1.351 and B.1.1.7 mutated regions.

The data were produced by immunoSEQ multiplex PCR, yet TCRdb's version contains in-frame clones alone and is incomplete. In the table there are approximately 140,000 clones, 90% to 95% of which are singletons. The sequences come from peripheral blood, collected 28 days after the second AZD1222 dose. The sequence was obtained from an adult who received the AZD1222 COVID-19 vaccine. The chain joins TRBV30 to TRBJ1-6; 9 positions match TRBD1. The CDR3 is CAWSLGQGNSPLHF. CDR3 nucleotides: TGTGCCTGGAGTTTGGGACAGGGTAATTCACCCCTCCACTTT.